The rows below give T cell receptor beta chains drawn from one sample of a study of tumor and adjacent non-tumor tissue in lung cancer. TCRdb reprocessed the multiplex PCR reads with MiXCR, giving one entry per CDR3 protein. The table has approximately 90,000 distinct CDR3 sequences, approximately 65% seen once. Sequenced sample: lung tumor tissue. The receptors originated from a man in his sixties with non-small cell lung cancer. CDR3s leave out the opening cysteine and the closing phenylalanine or tryptophan. The D gene is left open where the match is weak.

J gene	D gene	V gene	CDR3 protein
TRBJ2-3	NA	TRBV6-6	ASTCGEDSFYTGTQY
TRBJ2-1	TRBD2	TRBV12-3/TRBV12-4	ASGLAGGRRYNKQF
TRBJ2-5	NA	TRBV4-1	ASSQSLTRTETQY
TRBJ2-5	NA	TRBV5-1	ARPGETQY
TRBJ1-6	NA	TRBV11-2	ASSLDRPYNSPSH
TRBJ2-2	NA	TRBV11-3	ASSLGMGSGELF
TRBJ1-5	NA	TRBV11-2	ASSLTCGNQPQH
TRBJ2-3	TRBD1	TRBV29-1	SGDDRDRATDTQY
TRBJ1-3	NA	TRBV6-1	ASRQQASGNTIY
TRBJ2-1	NA	TRBV29-1	SVTESSYNEQF
TRBJ2-7	NA	TRBV12-3/TRBV12-4	SSSLDADPPYEQY
TRBJ2-1	NA	TRBV11-2	ASSLAQYNGQF
TRBJ1-3	NA	TRBV11-3	VGSFGQNVNTIY
TRBJ1-1	NA	TRBV20-1	SARDFTVGSKSEAF
TRBJ2-3	NA	TRBV6-2/TRBV6-3	ASKRVIGVSSTDTQY
TRBJ2-7	NA	TRBV29-1	SVALKQGSEQY
TRBJ2-7	TRBD1	TRBV20-1	SARTGGTYEQY
TRBJ2-1	NA	TRBV4-1	ASRPRDISNNEKF
TRBJ1-5	NA	TRBV6-6	ARTVLLVYSNQPRH
TRBJ2-7	NA	TRBV6-2/TRBV6-3	ASRHSYEQN
TRBJ2-3	NA	TRBV6-6	ASSYREDSLYTDTQY
TRBJ1-1	TRBD1	TRBV7-8	ANSLGTGAHIEAF
TRBJ2-3	TRBD2	TRBV28	ASSLPSGRYTDTQY
TRBJ2-5	NA	TRBV6-5	ASSLYPTTSGEKETQY
TRBJ2-1	NA	TRBV6-2/TRBV6-3	AGSYLQVFNEQF
TRBJ1-6	NA	TRBV6-5	VSSYFASTLHDSPLH
TRBJ2-1	TRBD2	TRBV11-2	ASSSTSGKSYNEQL
TRBJ2-1	NA	TRBV7-9	ASSLPSYDEQL
TRBJ2-7	TRBD2	TRBV7-9	ASSLVIAGGKQY